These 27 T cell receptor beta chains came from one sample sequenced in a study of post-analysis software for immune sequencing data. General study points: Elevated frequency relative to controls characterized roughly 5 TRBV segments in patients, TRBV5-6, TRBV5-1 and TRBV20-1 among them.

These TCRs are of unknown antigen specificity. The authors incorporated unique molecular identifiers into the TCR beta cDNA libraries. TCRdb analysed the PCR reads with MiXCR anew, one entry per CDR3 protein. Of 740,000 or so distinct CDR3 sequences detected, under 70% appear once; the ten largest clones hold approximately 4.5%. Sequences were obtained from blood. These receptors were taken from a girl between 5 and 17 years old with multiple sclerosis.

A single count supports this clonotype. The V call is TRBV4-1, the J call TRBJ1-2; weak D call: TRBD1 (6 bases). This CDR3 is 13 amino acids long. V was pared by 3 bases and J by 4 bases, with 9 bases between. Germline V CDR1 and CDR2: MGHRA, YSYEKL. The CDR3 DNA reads TGCGCCAGCAGCCACACAGGGACCTATGGCTACACCTTC. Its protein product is CASSHTGTYGYTF.

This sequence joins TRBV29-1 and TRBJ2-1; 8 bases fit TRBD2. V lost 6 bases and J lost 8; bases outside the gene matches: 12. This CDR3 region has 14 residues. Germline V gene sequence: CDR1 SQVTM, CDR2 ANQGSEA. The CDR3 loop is CSVLSGSGRDEQFF. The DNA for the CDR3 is TGCAGCGTCCTAAGCGGGAGTGGTCGTGATGAGCAGTTCTTC.

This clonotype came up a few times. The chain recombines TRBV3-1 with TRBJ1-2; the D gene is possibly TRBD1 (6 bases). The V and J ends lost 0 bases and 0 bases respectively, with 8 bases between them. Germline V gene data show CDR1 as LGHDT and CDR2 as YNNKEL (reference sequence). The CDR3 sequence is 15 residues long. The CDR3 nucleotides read TGTGCCAGCAGCCAAGATACAGGGTCTAACTATGGCTACACCTTC. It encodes CASSQDTGSNYGYTF.

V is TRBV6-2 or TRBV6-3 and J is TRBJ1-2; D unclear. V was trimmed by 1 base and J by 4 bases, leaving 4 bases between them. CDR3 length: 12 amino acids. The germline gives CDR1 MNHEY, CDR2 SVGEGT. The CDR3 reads CASSYWAYGYTF. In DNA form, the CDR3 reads TGTGCCAGCAGTTACTGGGCCTATGGCTACACCTTC.

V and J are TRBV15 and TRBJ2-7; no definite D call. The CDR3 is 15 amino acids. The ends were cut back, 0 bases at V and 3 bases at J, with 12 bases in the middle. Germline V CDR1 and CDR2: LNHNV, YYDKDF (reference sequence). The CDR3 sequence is CATSRDDSPGYEQYF. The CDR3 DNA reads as TGTGCCACCAGCAGAGACGACTCCCCGGGCTACGAGCAGTACTTC.

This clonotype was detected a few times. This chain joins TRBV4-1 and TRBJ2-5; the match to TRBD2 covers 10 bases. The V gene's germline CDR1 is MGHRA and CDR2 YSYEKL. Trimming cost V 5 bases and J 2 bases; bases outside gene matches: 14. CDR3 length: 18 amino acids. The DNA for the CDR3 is TGCGCCAGCAGCGCAAGAGGGGAAGGGACTAGCGTACAAGAGACCCAGTACTTC. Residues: CASSARGEGTSVQETQYF.

The CDR3 coding sequence is TGTGCCAGCAGCAAACGGGGTATCGACTTGGATGAGCAGTTCTTC. It is translated as CASSKRGIDLDEQFF. The V and J genes are TRBV7-9 and TRBJ2-1, with D possibly matching TRBD2 (5 bases). The germline V and J ends were trimmed by 5 bases and 8 bases, with 19 bases remaining between them. The CDR3 is 15 residues long. CDR1 and CDR2 from the germline V gene are SEHNR and FQNEAQ (reference sequence).

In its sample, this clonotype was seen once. CDR3 DNA sequence: TGTGCCAGCAGCCAAGATAGGGGGTACACCGGGGAGCTGTTTTTT. It translates to CASSQDRGYTGELFF. The chain couples TRBV3-1 to TRBJ2-2; D possibly corresponds to TRBD1 (6 bases). This CDR3 is 15 amino acids long. V lost 0 bases to trimming and J lost 3 bases, with 8 bases between them. Germline-derived CDR1 and CDR2 are LGHDT and YNNKEL (reference sequence).

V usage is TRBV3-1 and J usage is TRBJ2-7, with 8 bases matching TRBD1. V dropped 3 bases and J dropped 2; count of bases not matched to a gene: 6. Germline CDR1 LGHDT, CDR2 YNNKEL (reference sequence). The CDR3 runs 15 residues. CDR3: CASSHPPTGAYEQYF. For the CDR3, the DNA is TGTGCCAGCAGCCACCCACCGACAGGGGCCTACGAGCAGTACTTC.

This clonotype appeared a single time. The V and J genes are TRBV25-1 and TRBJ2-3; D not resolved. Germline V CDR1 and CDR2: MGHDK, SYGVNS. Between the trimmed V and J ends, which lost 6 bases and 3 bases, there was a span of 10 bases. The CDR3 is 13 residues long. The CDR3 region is CASRHGRTDTQYF. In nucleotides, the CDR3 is TGTGCCAGCAGACATGGCCGGACAGATACGCAGTATTTT.

CDR3 amino acids: CASSLASWGIQETQYF. For the CDR3, the DNA is TGTGCCAGCAGCTTAGCCAGTTGGGGGATCCAAGAGACCCAGTACTTC. This chain joins TRBV7-7 and TRBJ2-5, with D tentatively TRBD1 or TRBD2 (5 bases each). Germline assignment: CDR1 SSHAT and CDR2 FNYEAQ (reference sequence). The CDR3 runs 16 residues. The germline V and J ends were trimmed by 0 bases and 1 base, with 12 bases remaining between them.

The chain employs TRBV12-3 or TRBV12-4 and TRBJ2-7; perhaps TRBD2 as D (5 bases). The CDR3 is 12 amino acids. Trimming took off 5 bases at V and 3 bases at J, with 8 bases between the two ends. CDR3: CASSPGIYEQYF. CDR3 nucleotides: TGTGCCAGCAGTCCCGGGATCTACGAGCAGTACTTC.

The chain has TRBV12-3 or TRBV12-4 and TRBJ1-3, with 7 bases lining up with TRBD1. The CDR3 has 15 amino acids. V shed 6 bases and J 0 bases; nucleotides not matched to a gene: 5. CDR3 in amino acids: CASSPGQVSGNTIYF. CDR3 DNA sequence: TGTGCCAGCAGCCCTGGACAGGTCTCTGGAAACACCATATATTTT.

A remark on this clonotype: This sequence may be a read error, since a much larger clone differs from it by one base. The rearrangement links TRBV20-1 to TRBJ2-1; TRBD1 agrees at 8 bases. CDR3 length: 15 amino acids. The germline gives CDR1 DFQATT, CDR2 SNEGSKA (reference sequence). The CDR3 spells CSARADRESYNGQFF. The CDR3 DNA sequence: TGCAGTGCTAGAGCGGACAGGGAATCCTACAATGGGCAGTTCTTC.

CDR3 in DNA: TGTGCCAGCAGTTTAGGGGCAGGACAGGGGGTCTATGGCTACACCTTC. This translates into CASSLGAGQGVYGYTF. The chain combines TRBV27 with TRBJ1-2; 10 positions match TRBD1. The CDR3 has 16 residues. Unmatched junction bases numbered 7, after V lost 2 bases and J lost 4 bases. Germline V gene data show CDR1 as MNHEY and CDR2 as SMNVEV (reference sequence).

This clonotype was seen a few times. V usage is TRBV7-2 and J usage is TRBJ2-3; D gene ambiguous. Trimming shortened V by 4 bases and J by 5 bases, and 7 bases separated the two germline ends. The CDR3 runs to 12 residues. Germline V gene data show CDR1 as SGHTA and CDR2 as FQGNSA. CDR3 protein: CASSSTGDTQYF. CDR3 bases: TGTGCCAGCAGCTCGACTGGAGATACGCAGTATTTT.

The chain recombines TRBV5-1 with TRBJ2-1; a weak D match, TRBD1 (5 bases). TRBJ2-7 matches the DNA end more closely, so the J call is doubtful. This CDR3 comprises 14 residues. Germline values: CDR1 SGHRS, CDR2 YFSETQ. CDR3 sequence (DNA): TGCGCCAGCGCCGGTAGGGCAGGGCACTACGAGCAGTACTTC. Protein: CASAGRAGHYEQYF.

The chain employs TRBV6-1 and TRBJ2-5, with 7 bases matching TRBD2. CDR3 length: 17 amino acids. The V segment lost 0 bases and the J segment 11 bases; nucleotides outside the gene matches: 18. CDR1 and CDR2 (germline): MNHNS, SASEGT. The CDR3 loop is CASSEAPFRGDYNEQYF. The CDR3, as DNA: TGTGCCAGCAGTGAAGCTCCGTTCCGGGGGGACTACAATGAGCAGTACTTC.

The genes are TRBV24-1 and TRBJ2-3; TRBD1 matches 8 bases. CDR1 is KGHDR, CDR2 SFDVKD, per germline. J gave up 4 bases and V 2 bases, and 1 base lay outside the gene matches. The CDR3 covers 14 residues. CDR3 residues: CATSDSGQADTQYF. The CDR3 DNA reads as TGTGCCACCAGTGATTCGGGACAGGCAGATACGCAGTATTTT.

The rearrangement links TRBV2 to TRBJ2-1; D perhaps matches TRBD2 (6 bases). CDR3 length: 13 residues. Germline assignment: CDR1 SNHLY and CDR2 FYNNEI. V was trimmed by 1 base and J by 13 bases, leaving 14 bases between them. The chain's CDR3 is CASSEGRRDYQFF. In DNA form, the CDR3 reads TGTGCCAGCAGTGAAGGAAGGAGGGATTATCAGTTCTTC.

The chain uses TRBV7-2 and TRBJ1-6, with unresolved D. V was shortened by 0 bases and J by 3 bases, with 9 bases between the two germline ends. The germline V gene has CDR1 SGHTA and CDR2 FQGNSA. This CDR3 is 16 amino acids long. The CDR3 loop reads CASSLAEGSYNSPLHF. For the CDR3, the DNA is TGTGCCAGCAGCTTAGCCGAAGGGAGCTATAATTCACCCCTCCACTTT.

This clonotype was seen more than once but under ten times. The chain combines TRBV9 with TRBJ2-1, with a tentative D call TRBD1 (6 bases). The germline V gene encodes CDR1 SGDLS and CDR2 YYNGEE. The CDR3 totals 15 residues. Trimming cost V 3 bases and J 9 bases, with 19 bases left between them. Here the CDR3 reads CASSARERRTAEQFF. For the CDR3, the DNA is TGTGCCAGCAGCGCGAGAGAGCGGAGGACAGCTGAGCAGTTCTTC.

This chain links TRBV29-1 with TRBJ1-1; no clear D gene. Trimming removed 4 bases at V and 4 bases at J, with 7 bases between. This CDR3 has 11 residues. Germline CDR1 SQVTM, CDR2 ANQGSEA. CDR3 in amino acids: CSVVDGTEAFF. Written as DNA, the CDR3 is TGCAGCGTTGTGGACGGCACTGAAGCTTTCTTT.

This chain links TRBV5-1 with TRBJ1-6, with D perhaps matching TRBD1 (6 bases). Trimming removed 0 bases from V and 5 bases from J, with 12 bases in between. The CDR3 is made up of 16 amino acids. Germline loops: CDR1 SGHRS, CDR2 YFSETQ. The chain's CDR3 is CASSLVGGQNNSPLHF. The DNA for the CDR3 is TGCGCCAGCAGCTTGGTTGGGGGCCAGAATAATTCACCCCTCCACTTT.

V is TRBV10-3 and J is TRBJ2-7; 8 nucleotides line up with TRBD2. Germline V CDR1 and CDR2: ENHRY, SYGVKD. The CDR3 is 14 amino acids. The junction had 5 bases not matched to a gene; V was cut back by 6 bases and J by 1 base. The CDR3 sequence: CAIRSPGGSYEQYF. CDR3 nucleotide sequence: TGTGCCATCAGATCCCCGGGGGGGTCCTACGAGCAGTACTTC.

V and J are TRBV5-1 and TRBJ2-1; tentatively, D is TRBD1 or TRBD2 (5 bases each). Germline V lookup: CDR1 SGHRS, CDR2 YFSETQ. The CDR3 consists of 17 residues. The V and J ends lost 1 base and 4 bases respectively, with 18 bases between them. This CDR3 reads CASSLWERWGSYNEQFF. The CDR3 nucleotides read TGCGCCAGCAGCTTGTGGGAGAGGTGGGGCAGTTACAATGAGCAGTTCTTC.

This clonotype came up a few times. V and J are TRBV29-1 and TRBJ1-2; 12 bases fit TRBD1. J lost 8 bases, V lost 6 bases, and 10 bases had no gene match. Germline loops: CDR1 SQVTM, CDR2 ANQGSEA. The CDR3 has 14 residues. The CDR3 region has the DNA TGCAGCGTCTTAACGGGACAGGGGGCGCACGGCTACACCTTC. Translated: CSVLTGQGAHGYTF.